These T cell receptor beta chains were read from a single sample in a study of shared clonotypes between healthy human individuals. Only in-frame clones appear in the TCRdb table, and some are missing; sequencing was by immunoSEQ multiplex PCR. Of about 1 million clones listed, about 75% are singletons. Sequenced input: memory CD4+ T cells sorted from blood. The receptor source for this set is a young man in good health. Each CDR3 is given without its conserved first and last residue.

v_gene,j_gene,CDR3aa
TRBV2,TRBJ2-3,ASNAGGRSTDTQY
TRBV2,TRBJ1-5,ASSTTGESNQPQH
TRBV7-9,TRBJ2-7,ASSLTGFSEQY
TRBV7-8,TRBJ1-5,ASSSSPTKNQPQH
TRBV5-5,TRBJ1-2,ASSREGTGPGWGYT
TRBV5-4,TRBJ2-5,ASSSEDRAQETQY
TRBV2,TRBJ2-1,ARQRVLSSYNEQF
TRBV6-5,TRBJ1-1,ASSYGGIITEAF
TRBV7-9,TRBJ2-3,ASSLGNPTDTQY
TRBV30,TRBJ1-5,AWSGQGQPQH
TRBV5-6,TRBJ1-6,ASSLAGRNNSPLH
TRBV15,TRBJ1-5,ATSRDLLGGSNQPQH
TRBV10-3,TRBJ2-7,ATGQGAGLGY
TRBV19,TRBJ1-5,ASSIRQGWDNQPQH
TRBV11-3,TRBJ1-1,ASSSGQGPSEAF
TRBV6-1,TRBJ2-5,ASSEAAAQETQY
TRBV5-4,TRBJ2-7,ASSLYGGSREQY
TRBV5-6,TRBJ1-2,ASSLGVPNYGYT
TRBV5-1,TRBJ2-1,ASSIGLARDEQF
TRBV5-6,TRBJ1-6,ASRQTGINSPLH
TRBV30,TRBJ1-1,AWRGAMKAEAF
TRBV7-9,TRBJ1-6,ASSLNSGGAGNSPLH
TRBV5-1,TRBJ2-5,ASSRAGITETQY
TRBV28,TRBJ2-7,ASSPLLGLQY
TRBV9,TRBJ2-7,ASSPSGGSYEQY
TRBV6-1,TRBJ2-5,ASSEGGVSQETQY
TRBV19,TRBJ1-5,ASSPGQGSQPQH